The 30 T cell receptor beta chains given below trace back to one sample, sequenced in a study of blood T cell repertoires in COVID-19. Clones were sequenced by immunoSEQ multiplex PCR, and TCRdb holds only the in-frame ones, with some missing. This sample has approximately 270,000 clones, with about nine tenths found just once. Source material: peripheral blood. These receptors originate from a man between 45 and 60 years old with acute or convalescent COVID-19.

The CDR3 nucleotides are TGTGCCAGCAGACAGGGTGGGCCCTCGGGGGGCTACACCTTC. Protein product: CASRQGGPSGGYTF. The V gene is TRBV27, the J gene TRBJ1-2, with D possibly matching TRBD1 (6 bases). Per the germline V gene, CDR1 is MNHEY and CDR2 is SMNVEV (reference sequence). There are 14 residues in the CDR3. The ends were cut back, 6 bases at V and 8 bases at J, with 19 bases in the middle.

With regard to this clone: One end of the junction does not line up with germline, which may come from a read error. The chain has TRBV3-1 (or the pseudogene TRBV3-2) and TRBJ2-3; 9 bases are shared with TRBD2. CDR3 length equals 17 residues. Germline assignment: CDR1 LGHDT and CDR2 YNNKEL (reference sequence). In nucleotides, the CDR3 is TGTGCCAGCAGCCAAGGCCCGGCTAGCGGGGTGGTAGATACACAGTATTTT. It encodes CASSQGPASGVVDTQYF.

This clone was recorded a few times. This chain connects TRBV5-4 to TRBJ1-6; D gene ambiguous. Per germline, CDR1 SGHNT and CDR2 YYREEE (reference sequence). With 6 bases removed from V and 11 bases from J, the gap between germline ends came to 9 bases. The CDR3 is made up of 11 amino acids. CDR3 sequence (DNA): TGTGCCAGCACCGGCGGGGCACCCCTCCACTTT. It yields the protein CASTGGAPLHF. Looking up the rest from reference TRBV5-4 and TRBJ1-6 gives the full variable domain: ETGVTQSPTHLIKTRGQQVTLRCSSQSGHNTVSWYQQALGQGPQFIFQYYREEENGRGNFPPRFSGLQFPNYSSELNVNALELDDSALYLCASTGGAPLHFGNGTRLTVT.

The V and J genes are TRBV10-1 and TRBJ2-3; TRBD1 might be the D (6 bases). The ends were cut back, 0 bases at V and 2 bases at J, with 9 bases in the middle. Germline values: CDR1 WNHNN, CDR2 SYGVQD (reference sequence). The CDR3 totals 15 residues. CDR3 bases: TGCGCCAGCAGTGAGTCGGGACATTACACAGATACGCAGTATTTT. Translation: CASSESGHYTDTQYF.

This sequence joins TRBV19 and TRBJ2-7; the match to TRBD2 covers 7 bases. CDR1 is LNHDA and CDR2 is SQIVND in the germline V gene (reference sequence). V lost 7 bases and J lost 3; bases outside the gene matches: 9. CDR3 length equals 14 residues. The CDR3 is CASTRSGGGYEQYF. CDR3 in DNA: TGTGCCAGTACTCGGTCGGGAGGAGGCTACGAGCAGTACTTC.

CDR3 coding DNA: TGTGCCAGTACCCCGGACAGGCCGTATAGCAATCAGCCCCAGCATTTT. As protein: CASTPDRPYSNQPQHF. The chain has TRBV19 and TRBJ1-5, with TRBD1 identical over 7 bases. CDR3 size: 16 residues. Germline trimming cut 7 bases from V and 0 bases from J; bases unmatched to any gene: 9. The germline gives CDR1 LNHDA, CDR2 SQIVND (reference sequence).

This sequence joins TRBV29-1 and TRBJ1-1; D perhaps matches TRBD1 (6 bases). The germline V gene encodes CDR1 SQVTM and CDR2 ANQGSEA. With 4 bases removed from V and 1 base from J, the gap between germline ends came to 16 bases. The CDR3 sequence is 15 residues long. This CDR3 reads CSVGPSGGPNTEAFF. Here the CDR3 DNA reads TGCAGCGTTGGGCCCTCGGGGGGCCCGAACACTGAAGCTTTCTTT.

A note on this clone: Other DNA sequences in the sample encode the same CDR3. The V and J genes are TRBV18 and TRBJ1-2, with 9 positions matching TRBD1. Germline-derived CDR1 and CDR2 are KGHSH and LQKENI. There are 13 residues in the CDR3. The V segment lost 4 bases and the J segment 8 bases; nucleotides outside the gene matches: 5. The CDR3 is CASSQGQGDGYTF. In nucleotides, the CDR3 is TGTGCCAGCTCACAGGGACAGGGAGACGGCTACACCTTC. Combining the CDR3 with reference TRBV18 and TRBJ1-2 gives the whole variable domain NAGVMQNPRHLVRRRGQEARLRCSPMKGHSHVYWYRQLPEEGLKFMVYLQKENIIDESGMPKERFSAEFPKEGPSILRIQQVVRGDSAAYFCASSQGQGDGYTFGSGTRLTVV.

V and J are TRBV2 and TRBJ2-5; 14 nucleotides match TRBD2. This CDR3 contains 15 residues. CDR1 is SNHLY, CDR2 FYNNEI, per germline. V lost 4 bases and J lost 5; bases outside the gene matches: 3. DNA of the CDR3: TGTGCCAGCAGTGTCGGGACTAGCGGGGGTGAGACCCAGTACTTC. Its translation is CASSVGTSGGETQYF.

The chain has TRBV4-2 and TRBJ1-5; the D gene is possibly TRBD1 (5 bases). V was pared by 4 bases and J by 3 bases, with 16 bases between. CDR3 size: 16 residues. Germline CDR1 reads LGHNA; CDR2 reads YNFKEQ. CDR3: CASSLLGGGNNQPQHF. In DNA form, the CDR3 reads TGTGCCAGCAGCCTTCTGGGGGGGGGAAACAATCAGCCCCAGCATTTT.

The chain employs TRBV11-2 and TRBJ1-1; 7 bases agree with TRBD1. There are 15 residues in the CDR3. V was pared by 5 bases and J by 1 base, with 7 bases of the junction left unmatched. Per the germline V gene, CDR1 is SGHAT and CDR2 is FQNNGV. The CDR3 region has the DNA TGTGCCAGCAGCAAAAGGACAGGAACGAACACTGAAGCTTTCTTT. Amino acid sequence: CASSKRTGTNTEAFF. The whole variable domain, filled in from reference TRBV11-2 and TRBJ1-1, reads EAGVAQSPRYKIIEKRQSVAFWCNPISGHATLYWYQQILGQGPKLLIQFQNNGVVDDSQLPKDRFSAERLKGVDSTLKIQPAKLEDSAVYLCASSKRTGTNTEAFFGQGTRLTVV.

This chain uses TRBV21-1 with TRBJ2-2; the table assigns TRBD1, which was not confirmed against the DNA. TRBV21-1 is labeled a pseudogene. CDR3 length: 17 residues. This CDR3 is CASSTTGGHTYTGELFF. CDR3 coding DNA: TGTGCCAGCAGCACCACAGGGGGCCATACTTACACCGGGGAGCTGTTTTTT.

This sequence joins TRBV7-9 and TRBJ1-4; D remains unclear. The germline V gene encodes CDR1 SEHNR and CDR2 FQNEAQ (reference sequence). There are 13 residues in the CDR3. Trimming removed 5 bases at V and 8 bases at J, with 12 bases between. For the CDR3, the DNA is TGTGCCAGCAGCATATACAGCGGGGAAAAACTGTTTTTT. This codes for CASSIYSGEKLFF.

The chain couples TRBV4-2 to TRBJ2-5, with 9 bases that match TRBD2. With V trimmed by 1 base and J by 4 bases, 13 bases remained unmatched. CDR1 is LGHNA, CDR2 YNFKEQ, per germline. This CDR3 comprises 18 residues. The CDR3 is CASSQALGGGGARETQYF. CDR3 coding DNA: TGTGCCAGCAGCCAAGCCCTGGGGGGCGGGGGGGCCAGAGAGACCCAGTACTTC.

This clone was picked up one time. This sequence joins TRBV7-9 and TRBJ1-4; no definite D call. Trimming took 5 bases from V and 4 from J, leaving 8 bases between them. CDR1 is SEHNR and CDR2 is FQNEAQ in the germline V gene (reference sequence). The CDR3 length is 13 residues. Here the CDR3 reads CASSRGLNEKLFF. The DNA for the CDR3 is TGTGCCAGCAGCCGCGGACTTAATGAAAAACTGTTTTTT.

This clone was recorded once. V is TRBV6-5 and J is TRBJ1-2; weak D call: TRBD1 (5 bases). V was cut by 8 bases and J by 2 bases, with 12 bases left in between. The CDR3 covers 13 residues. Germline CDR1 MNHEY, CDR2 SVGAGI. This CDR3 is CASAADTNYGYTF. CDR3 nucleotides: TGTGCCAGCGCCGCGGACACAAACTATGGCTACACCTTC.

The table lists this clone with a count of one. V usage is TRBV6-5 and J usage is TRBJ1-4; unclear D gene. From germline, CDR1 is MNHEY and CDR2 SVGAGI. The CDR3 extends over 16 amino acids. The V gene lost 4 bases and the J gene lost 3 bases, with 15 bases spanning the gap. In DNA form, the CDR3 reads TGTGCCAGCAGTTCTCACCTCCCGGGTCCTAATGAAAAACTGTTTTTT. It specifies CASSSHLPGPNEKLFF.

This clone was detected once. The rearrangement joins TRBV3-1 (or the pseudogene TRBV3-2) to TRBJ2-1, with 8 nucleotides matching TRBD2. Germline V gene data show CDR1 as LGHDT and CDR2 as YNNKEL (reference sequence). J lost 4 bases, V lost 4 bases, and 3 bases had no gene match. The CDR3 has 14 residues. CDR3 nucleotide sequence: TGTGCCAGCAGCCGACGGGGGGGATACAATGAGCAGTTCTTC. It encodes CASSRRGGYNEQFF.

The chain couples TRBV7-3 to TRBJ1-2; TRBD1 might be the D (5 bases). The CDR3 consists of 14 residues. The V gene's germline CDR1 is SGHTA and CDR2 FQGTGA. V shed 5 bases and J shed 8 bases, with 18 bases lying between them. The CDR3 reads CASSLQTRGGGYTF. The CDR3, as DNA: TGTGCCAGCAGCCTACAGACAAGGGGCGGCGGCTACACCTTC. Filled out from reference TRBV7-3 and TRBJ1-2, the complete variable domain reads GAGVSQTPSNKVTEKGKYVELRCDPISGHTALYWYRQSLGQGPEFLIYFQGTGAADDSGLPNDRFFAVRPEGSVSTLKIQRTERGDSAVYLCASSLQTRGGGYTFGSGTRLTVV.

The V gene is TRBV11-2, the J gene TRBJ2-7, with TRBD2 matching over 7 bases. The CDR3 spans 16 residues. CDR1 is SGHAT, CDR2 FQNNGV, per germline. With 0 bases clipped from V and 6 bases from J, the junction kept 11 bases outside the gene matches. The CDR3 DNA is TGTGCCAGCAGCTTAGAGCGAGGGCGGGAGCCCGTCGAGCAGTACTTC. Its translation is CASSLERGREPVEQYF.

V is TRBV6-1 and J is TRBJ2-7, with a weak D call TRBD1 (6 bases). The CDR3 has 15 amino acids. With 2 bases removed from V and 2 bases from J, the gap between germline ends came to 13 bases. CDR1 and CDR2 (germline): MNHNS, SASEGT. The CDR3 spells CASSEMVRGPYEQYF. The CDR3 DNA follows: TGTGCCAGCAGTGAAATGGTCAGGGGTCCCTACGAGCAGTACTTC.

The chain has TRBV4-1 and TRBJ2-2, with TRBD1 matching over 7 bases. The CDR3 is 14 amino acids. Germline lookup yields CDR1 MGHRA and CDR2 YSYEKL. Germline trimming cut 7 bases from V and 1 base from J; bases unmatched to any gene: 3. In DNA, the CDR3 is TGCGCCAGCAAGGCAGGGGGGAACACCGGGGAGCTGTTTTTT. Amino acid sequence: CASKAGGNTGELFF.

The chain links TRBV19 to TRBJ1-6; no reliable D call. The CDR3 totals 14 residues. Trimming pared 7 bases from V and 8 bases from J, leaving 15 bases between. Germline-derived CDR1 and CDR2 are LNHDA and SQIVND (reference sequence). CDR3 protein: CASNEGAPHSPLHF. The CDR3 bases are TGTGCCAGTAATGAGGGCGCACCCCATTCACCCCTCCACTTT.

V usage is TRBV19 and J usage is TRBJ2-5; D is possibly TRBD2 (7 bases). The CDR3 has 17 amino acids. V dropped 4 bases and J dropped 5 bases, with 23 bases sitting between them. Germline CDR1 LNHDA, CDR2 SQIVND (reference sequence). CDR3 coding DNA: TGTGCCAGTAGTAGTGTCGGGGGGCTGATACTCTTGGAGACCCAGTACTTC. This sequence encodes CASSSVGGLILLETQYF.

This clone was seen just once. J is TRBJ1-1 and V is TRBV24-1; D remains ambiguous. The CDR3 runs 15 residues. V was cut by 4 bases and J by 0 bases, with 11 bases left in between. Germline V lookup: CDR1 KGHDR, CDR2 SFDVKD. CDR3 DNA sequence: TGTGCCACCAGTGACAACAGTAACATGAACACTGAAGCTTTCTTT. Protein: CATSDNSNMNTEAFF.

The CDR3 DNA is TGTGCCAGCAGTGACAGACAGGGGTTTGGAAACACCATATATTTT. Translating gives CASSDRQGFGNTIYF. This chain joins TRBV6-6 and TRBJ1-3; the match to TRBD1 covers 8 bases. There are 15 residues in the CDR3. J gave up 3 bases and V 5 bases, and 6 bases lay outside the gene matches. CDR1 is MNHNY, CDR2 SVGAGI, per germline (reference sequence).

This clone has just one count. V gene TRBV29-1 combines with J gene TRBJ1-6, with D uncertain. V dropped 4 bases and J dropped 7 bases, with 11 bases sitting between them. Germline lookup yields CDR1 SQVTM and CDR2 ANQGSEA. CDR3 size: 13 residues. DNA of the CDR3: TGCAGCGTTGCGTATGGCGGAAATTCACCCCTCCACTTT. It codes for CSVAYGGNSPLHF.

V and J are TRBV3-1 (or the pseudogene TRBV3-2) and TRBJ2-1; D is possibly TRBD2 (6 bases). Trimming removed 1 base at V and 1 base at J, with 8 bases between. The germline gives CDR1 LGHDT, CDR2 YNNKEL (reference sequence). The CDR3 totals 15 residues. The CDR3 region is CASSQARGSYNEQFF. CDR3 coding DNA: TGTGCCAGCAGCCAAGCCCGGGGGTCCTACAATGAGCAGTTCTTC.

The genes are TRBV6-5 and TRBJ1-3; D perhaps matches TRBD1 (5 bases). Germline CDR1 reads MNHEY; CDR2 reads SVGAGI. The V and J ends lost 7 bases and 8 bases respectively, with 21 bases between them. CDR3 length: 15 residues. CDR3 sequence: CASNPRDSRRDTIYF. The CDR3 region has the DNA TGTGCCAGCAACCCCAGGGACTCCAGAAGGGACACCATATATTTT.

V and J are TRBV4-2 and TRBJ2-4, with no clear D. CDR3 size: 16 residues. CDR1 and CDR2 (germline): LGHNA, YNFKEQ. V lost 0 bases and J 9 bases, leaving 18 bases between the germline ends. This CDR3 reads CASSQDPGYDYVIQYF. CDR3 nucleotide sequence: TGTGCCAGCAGCCAAGATCCCGGGTATGATTACGTCATTCAGTACTTC.